This T cell receptor (beta chain) emerged from a study of cytomegalovirus exposure and HLA in healthy donors. Notes on this clone: Its antigen remains unknown.

Study-level findings and limits: The study flagged fewer than 200 TCR beta chains as cytomegalovirus-associated. Later analysis found that TCR beta chains associated with HLA were more clonally expanded than other, equally common chains.

Trimming left V 6 bases short and J 0 bases short, with 12 bases between. Germline CDR1 is SNHLY and CDR2 is FYNNEI. The CDR3 spans 15 residues. Use of 60 Vbeta and 13 Jbeta primers characterized the PCR. TCRdb's copy holds only in-frame clones and misses some; the assay was immunoSEQ multiplex PCR. This table has some 130,000 clones, 77% appearing once. The chain combines TRBV2 with TRBJ1-5; D is unclear. Sequenced sample: PBMCs. This TCR derives from a male donor in good health and CMV-seropositive. CDR3 in amino acids: CASSGGPLSNQPQHF. The DNA of the CDR3 is TGTGCCAGCAGCGGAGGCCCACTTAGCAATCAGCCCCAGCATTTT.